This T cell receptor beta chain was sequenced for a study of blood T cell repertoires in COVID-19. This CDR3 is built from 13 residues. V was trimmed by 2 bases and J by 16 bases, leaving 18 bases between them. Per the germline V gene, CDR1 is ENHRY and CDR2 is SYGVKD. Original handling: Cell counts per sample came from amplifying reference gene primers. Clones were read by immunoSEQ multiplex PCR, and TCRdb kept only the in-frame ones, dropping some. The V and J calls and the clone size are those of that table, but D and trimming were determined from the DNA. This sample has about 260,000 clones, with approximately 90% found just once.

This chain uses TRBV10-3 with TRBJ1-5; D not resolved. The source of this sequence is a woman in her thirties or forties with acute or convalescent COVID-19. Sequenced input: peripheral blood. The CDR3 loop reads CAISEGASLTPHF. DNA for the CDR3: TGTGCCATCAGTGAGGGTGCCTCCCTCACTCCACATTTT.